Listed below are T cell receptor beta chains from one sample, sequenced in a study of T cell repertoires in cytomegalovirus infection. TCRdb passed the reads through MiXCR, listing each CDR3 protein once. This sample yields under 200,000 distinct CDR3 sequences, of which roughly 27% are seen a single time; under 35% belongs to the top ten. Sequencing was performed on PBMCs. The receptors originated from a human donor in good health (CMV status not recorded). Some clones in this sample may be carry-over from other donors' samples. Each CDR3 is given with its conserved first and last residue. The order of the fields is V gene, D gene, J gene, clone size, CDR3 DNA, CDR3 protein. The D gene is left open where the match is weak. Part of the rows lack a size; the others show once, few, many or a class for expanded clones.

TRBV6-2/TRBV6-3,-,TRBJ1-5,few,TGTGCCAGCGTTCGGGGGGGCAATCAGCCCCAGCATTTT,CASVRGGNQPQHF
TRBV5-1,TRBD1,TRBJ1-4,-,TGCGCCAGCAGCCCGGGGACAGCCGAAAAACTGTTTTTT,CASSPGTAEKLFF
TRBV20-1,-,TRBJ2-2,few,TGCAGTGCTAGAGATATAGGGACAAGACCCAACACCGGGGAGCTGTTTTTT,CSARDIGTRPNTGELFF
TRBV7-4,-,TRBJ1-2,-,TGTGCCAGCAGCTTAGAACAGGACTATGGCTACACCTTC,CASSLEQDYGYTF
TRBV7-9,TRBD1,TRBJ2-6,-,TGTGCCAGCAGCGCCGTCCCGGGACAGGGAACTGGGGCCAACGTCCTGACTTTC,CASSAVPGQGTGANVLTF
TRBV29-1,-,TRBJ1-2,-,TGCAGCGTGGAACAGGCAAACTATGGCTACACCTTC,CSVEQANYGYTF
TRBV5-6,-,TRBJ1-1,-,TGTGCCAGCAGCCAACGCCTACTCGGGAACACTGAAGCTTTCTTT,CASSQRLLGNTEAFF
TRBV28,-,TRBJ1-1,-,TGTGCCAGCGGACGGCTGAACACTGAAGCTTTCTTT,CASGRLNTEAFF
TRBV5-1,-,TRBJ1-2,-,TGCGCCAGCAGCTTGGAACAGAACTATGGCTACACCTTC,CASSLEQNYGYTF
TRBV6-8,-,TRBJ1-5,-,TGTGCCAGCAGTTACTCAGTCAATCAGCCCCAGCATTTT,CASSYSVNQPQHF
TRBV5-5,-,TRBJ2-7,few,TGTGCCAGCAGCTTGGAATGGGGCCGCGGCGAGCAGTACTTC,CASSLEWGRGEQYF
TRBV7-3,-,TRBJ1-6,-,TGTGCCAGCAGCCCCACGGGAGGGGAGTCACCCCTCCACTTT,CASSPTGGESPLHF
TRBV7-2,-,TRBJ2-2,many,TGTGCCAGCAGCTTAGCGGGGGGACCTGCGAACACCGGGGAGCTGTTTTTT,CASSLAGGPANTGELFF
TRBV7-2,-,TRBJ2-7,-,TGTGCCAGCAGCTTAGCGCATGGGGAGCAGTACTTC,CASSLAHGEQYF
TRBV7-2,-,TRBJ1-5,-,TGTGCCAGCAGCCCTGACAGGTACAATCAGCCCCAGCATTTT,CASSPDRYNQPQHF
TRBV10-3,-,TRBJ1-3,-,TGTGCCATTCGTCCAGGGTCTGGAAACACCATATATTTT,CAIRPGSGNTIYF
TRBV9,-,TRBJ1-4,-,TGTGCCAGCAGCGCCTCACAAGGACTGGGGGAAAAACTGTTTTTT,CASSASQGLGEKLFF
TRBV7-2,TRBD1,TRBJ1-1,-,TGTGCCAGCAGCCCCGGGACAGATCGAACTGAAGCTTTCTTT,CASSPGTDRTEAFF
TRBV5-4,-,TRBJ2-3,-,TGTGCCAGCAGCTTGGAACAGGGATCAGATACGCAGTATTTT,CASSLEQGSDTQYF
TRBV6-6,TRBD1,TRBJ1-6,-,TGTGCCAGCAGCCGGGACAGGGTCGATTCACCCCTCCACTTT,CASSRDRVDSPLHF
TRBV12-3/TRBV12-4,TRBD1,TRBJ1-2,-,TGTGCCAGCAGTTTGGACAGGGAATCCTATGGCTACACCTTC,CASSLDRESYGYTF
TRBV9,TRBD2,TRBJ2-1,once,TGTGCCAGCAGCGTAGGGCCAGCGGGGGCGAACAATGAGCAGTTCTTC,CASSVGPAGANNEQFF
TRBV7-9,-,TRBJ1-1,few,TGTGCCAGCAGCCCTGGGGGGGCGGTGAACACTGAAGCTTTCTTT,CASSPGGAVNTEAFF
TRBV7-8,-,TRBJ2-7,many,TGTGCCAGCAGCCTGTATACATACGAGCAGTACTTC,CASSLYTYEQYF
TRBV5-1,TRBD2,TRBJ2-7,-,TGCGCCAGCGCCTCGGGCGGCGGGGGGCTCTACGAGCAGTACTTC,CASASGGGGLYEQYF
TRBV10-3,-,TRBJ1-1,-,TGTGCCATCAGTGAGGAACGGGTGACGAACACTGAAGCTTTCTTT,CAISEERVTNTEAFF
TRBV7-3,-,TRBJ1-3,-,TGTGCCAGCAGCTTAAATTCCGAGGGGACTGGAAACACCATATATTTT,CASSLNSEGTGNTIYF
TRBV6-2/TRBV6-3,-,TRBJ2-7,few,TGTGCCAGCATTCGGGCGGGGAAGGCCTACGAGCAGTACTTC,CASIRAGKAYEQYF
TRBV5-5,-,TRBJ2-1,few,TGTGCCAGCAGTAGGTCTGTTGAATACAATGAGCAGTTCTTC,CASSRSVEYNEQFF
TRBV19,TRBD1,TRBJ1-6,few,TGTGCCAGTAGTCCGGGACAGGGAGGCGGTTCACCCCTCCACTTT,CASSPGQGGGSPLHF
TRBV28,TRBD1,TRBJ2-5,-,TGTGCCAGCAGGTCCGGGACAGGGGCGTTAGAGACCCAGTACTTC,CASRSGTGALETQYF
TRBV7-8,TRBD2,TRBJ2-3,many,TGTGCCAGCAGCAATCTAGCGGGGAACACAGATACGCAGTATTTT,CASSNLAGNTDTQYF
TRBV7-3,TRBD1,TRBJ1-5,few,TGTGCCAGCACCTCTTCTGGGACAGGGGGCGCGGGTGGCAATCAGCCCCAGCATTTT,CASTSSGTGGAGGNQPQHF
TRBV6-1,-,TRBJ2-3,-,TGTGCCAGCAGTGGCGAGCTAGGGGATACGCAGTATTTT,CASSGELGDTQYF
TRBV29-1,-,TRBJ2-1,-,TGCAGCGTTGAAGGGGTGAGCTCCTACAATGAGCAGTTCTTC,CSVEGVSSYNEQFF
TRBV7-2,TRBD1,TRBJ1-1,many,TGTGCCAGCAGCGCAGGGGGGGGACTTGCCGGGGCTGAAGCTTTCTTT,CASSAGGGLAGAEAFF
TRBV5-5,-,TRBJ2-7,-,TGTGCCAGCAGCTTTGACAGGACTAGTGAGTACGAGCAGTACTTC,CASSFDRTSEYEQYF
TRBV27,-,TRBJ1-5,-,TGTGCCACTGGGGGCCTCGGGAATCAGCCCCAGCATTTT,CATGGLGNQPQHF
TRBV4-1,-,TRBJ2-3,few,TGCGCCAGCAGCCAAGAGGGCCTCATCCCTTCGGCAGATACGCAGTATTTT,CASSQEGLIPSADTQYF
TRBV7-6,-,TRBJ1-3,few,TGTGCCAGCAGTTCAGGCGGGGGCGAAGGAAACACCATATATTTT,CASSSGGGEGNTIYF
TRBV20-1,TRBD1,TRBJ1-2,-,TGCAGTGCTAGAGATTCCCCGACAGGGTGGTTTGGCTACACCTTC,CSARDSPTGWFGYTF
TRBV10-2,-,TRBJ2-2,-,TGCGCCAGCAGTGCGGGACGGATGAACACCGGGGAGCTGTTTTTT,CASSAGRMNTGELFF
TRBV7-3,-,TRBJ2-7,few,TGTGCCAGCAGCTCCGACCTTGGGAGCGAGCAGTACTTC,CASSSDLGSEQYF
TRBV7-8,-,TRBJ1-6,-,TGTGCCAGCAGCTTTTACGCGGCTGATTCACCCCTCCACTTT,CASSFYAADSPLHF
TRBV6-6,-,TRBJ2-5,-,TGTGCCAGCAGTGCGCAACAGGGTTTCCAAGAGACCCAGTACTTC,CASSAQQGFQETQYF
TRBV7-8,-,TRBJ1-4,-,TGTGCCAGCAGCTTAGTCGGCCAGAAAGCAGACGGTGGTAATGAAAAACTGTTTTTT,CASSLVGQKADGGNEKLFF
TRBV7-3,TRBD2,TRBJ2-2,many,TGTGCCAGCAGACCTCCGGGACTAGCGGGGAACACCGGGGAGCTGTTTTTT,CASRPPGLAGNTGELFF
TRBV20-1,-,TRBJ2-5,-,TGCAGTCCCAGTTTGGGCAAAGAGACCCAGTACTTC,CSPSLGKETQYF
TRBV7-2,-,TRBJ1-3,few,TGTGCCAGCAGCTTATACTCGGGAGGAGTAAGGTCTGGAAACACCATATATTTT,CASSLYSGGVRSGNTIYF
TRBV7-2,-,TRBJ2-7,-,TGTGCCAGCAGCCTGGGGGCTCTCTCCTACGAGCAGTACTTC,CASSLGALSYEQYF
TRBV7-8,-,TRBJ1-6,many,TGTGCCAGCAGCTCCCAGTCCGGGGACTCACCCCTCCACTTT,CASSSQSGDSPLHF
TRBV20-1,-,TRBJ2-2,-,TGCAGTGCTAGAGAGGGGATAGACACCGGGGAGCTGTTTTTT,CSAREGIDTGELFF
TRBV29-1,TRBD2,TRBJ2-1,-,TGCAGCGTAGGACTAGCGGGGGGGCCGGGTGAGCAGTTCTTC,CSVGLAGGPGEQFF
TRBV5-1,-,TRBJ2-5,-,TGCGCCAGCAGCTTGGTTATGGAAGAGACCCAGTACTTC,CASSLVMEETQYF
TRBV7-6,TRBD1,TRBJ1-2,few,TGTGCCAGCAGCCCGGGACAGGGCCGATATGGCTACACCTTC,CASSPGQGRYGYTF
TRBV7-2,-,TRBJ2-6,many,TGTGCCAGCAGCTCCTTGGGGGGAGGTTATAGCTCTGGGGCCAACGTCCTGACTTTC,CASSSLGGGYSSGANVLTF
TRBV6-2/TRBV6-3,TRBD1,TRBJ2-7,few,TGTGCCAGCAGAGGGACAGGGCCCTACGAGCAGTACTTC,CASRGTGPYEQYF
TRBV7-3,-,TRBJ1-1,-,TGTGCCAGCAGATTCCAGGGGAGCACTGAAGCTTTCTTT,CASRFQGSTEAFF
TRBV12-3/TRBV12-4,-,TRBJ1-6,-,TGTGCCAGCACCCGAACGACAGCGGATTCACCCCTCCACTTT,CASTRTTADSPLHF
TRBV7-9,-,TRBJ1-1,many,TGTGCCAGCAGCTTAAACCAAGGGAACACTGAAGCTTTCTTT,CASSLNQGNTEAFF